The 7 T cell receptor beta chains below come from one sample, sequenced in a study of OX40 agonist ivuxolimab in advanced cancers. Clones were read by immunoSEQ multiplex PCR, and TCRdb kept only the in-frame ones, dropping some. The sample holds approximately 74,000 clones, 90% to 95% seen once. Material: CD4+ or CD8+ T cells sorted from blood, obtained in a trial of the OX40 agonist ivuxolimab. The receptors were gathered from an adult with an advanced solid tumor such as melanoma, head and neck, liver or kidney cancer.

The rearrangement uses TRBV6-5 and TRBJ1-1; a possible D gene is TRBD1 (6 bases). Germline CDR1 reads MNHEY; CDR2 reads SVGAGI. CDR3 length equals 13 residues. The V gene lost 6 bases and the J gene lost 1 base, with 9 bases spanning the gap. The CDR3 coding sequence is TGTGCCAGCAGGACGGGACAGAACACTGAAGCTTTCTTT. Protein product: CASRTGQNTEAFF.

The rearrangement joins TRBV11-2 to TRBJ2-7; 7 nucleotides match TRBD1. Trimming at V came to 1 base and at J to 0 bases, leaving 6 bases not matched to a gene. Germline values: CDR1 SGHAT, CDR2 FQNNGV. This CDR3 has 16 residues. The CDR3 DNA follows: TGTGCCAGCAGCTTAGGGACCCGGGACAGCTCCTACGAGCAGTACTTC. Amino acid sequence: CASSLGTRDSSYEQYF.

This chain uses TRBV28 with TRBJ1-5; TRBD1 agrees at 7 bases. This CDR3 is 14 amino acids long. The ends lost 9 bases at V and 7 bases at J; junction bases unmatched: 12. Germline CDR1 reads MDHEN; CDR2 reads SYDVKM. CDR3 bases: TGTGCCAGTATGAACAGGGGAGGGCTCCAGCCCCAGCATTTT. This codes for CASMNRGGLQPQHF.

The CDR3 spells CASRKQTGVNEQFF. CDR3 DNA: TGTGCCAGCAGAAAACAGACAGGGGTCAATGAGCAGTTCTTC. The V call is TRBV6-1, the J call TRBJ2-1, with 8 nucleotides matching TRBD1. Trimming took 6 bases from V and 6 from J; bases not matched to a gene: 7. The CDR3 runs 14 residues. The V gene's germline CDR1 is MNHNS and CDR2 SASEGT.

The chain carries TRBV11-2 and TRBJ1-2; 7 positions match TRBD1. V was clipped by 0 bases and J by 7 bases; unmatched bases: 8. Germline V gives CDR1 SGHAT, CDR2 FQNNGV. The CDR3 is made up of 15 amino acids. The CDR3 bases are TGTGCCAGCAGCTTAGAGACAGGGATTAAGAGTGGCTACACCTTC. Protein product: CASSLETGIKSGYTF. The whole variable domain, filled in from reference TRBV11-2 and TRBJ1-2, reads EAGVAQSPRYKIIEKRQSVAFWCNPISGHATLYWYQQILGQGPKLLIQFQNNGVVDDSQLPKDRFSAERLKGVDSTLKIQPAKLEDSAVYLCASSLETGIKSGYTFGSGTRLTVV.

This chain links TRBV5-1 with TRBJ2-5; D uncertain. V gave up 0 bases and J gave up 0 bases, with 6 bases separating them. The CDR3 has 14 residues. Germline CDR1 is SGHRS and CDR2 is YFSETQ. CDR3 coding DNA: TGCGCCAGCAGCTTGGGACAAAACCAAGAGACCCAGTACTTC. Protein product: CASSLGQNQETQYF.

This chain joins TRBV11-2 and TRBJ1-2; possible D gene TRBD1, 5 bases. The CDR3 spans 14 residues. V lost 4 bases, J lost 8 bases, and 17 bases lay in between. Germline CDR1 and CDR2: SGHAT and FQNNGV. The CDR3 nucleotides read TGTGCCAGCAGCTCGATAAAGGACACGCTGGGCTACACCTTC. Its protein product is CASSSIKDTLGYTF.